The 14 T cell receptor beta chains given below trace back to one sample, sequenced in a study of cytomegalovirus exposure and HLA in healthy donors (dated by TCRdb to 2016 to 2017). The library relied on the immunoSEQ multiplex PCR assay. For the multiplex PCR, a mixture combining 60 forward primers for TCR Vbeta segments and 13 reverse primers for TCR Jbeta segments was used. This immuneACCESS table, as held by TCRdb, lists in-frame sequences with V and J called but not all clones. Of the missing ones, under half trace to an unresolved V gene in checked studies; the others have no known cause. The sample data list fewer than 200,000 clones, and around 80% of these were observed just once. The ten top clones hold 0.7% to 0.95% of the sample. Sequences were obtained from PBMCs. These receptors came from a woman under 30 in good health and CMV-seronegative.

The chain employs TRBV28 and TRBJ2-7; 9 nucleotides align to TRBD1. The germline CDR1 and CDR2 sequences are MDHEN and SYDVKM. Trimming took 3 bases from V and 5 from J; bases not matched to a gene: 8. The CDR3 loop spans 15 amino acids. CDR3 coding DNA: TGTGCCAGCAGTTTTCCGGGACAGGGTCCCCACGAGCAGTACTTC. Protein sequence: CASSFPGQGPHEQYF.

The chain uses TRBV28 and TRBJ2-7, with TRBD2 matching over 7 bases. The V segment lost 4 bases and the J segment 4 bases; nucleotides outside the gene matches: 13. The germline gives CDR1 MDHEN, CDR2 SYDVKM. The CDR3 has 16 amino acids. CDR3 nucleotide sequence: TGTGCCAGCAGTTCACCTAGCGGAGGAGGGCGTTACGAGCAGTACTTC. This gives the protein CASSSPSGGGRYEQYF.

This clone was picked up a small number of times. The chain uses TRBV28 and TRBJ2-7; possibly TRBD1 for D (6 bases). Trimming left V 3 bases short and J 2 bases short, with 20 bases between. Germline assignment: CDR1 MDHEN and CDR2 SYDVKM. The CDR3 spans 17 residues. CDR3 DNA sequence: TGTGCCAGCAGTTTTAAGATGGACAGCCTCCTCGCCTACGAGCAGTACTTC. It encodes CASSFKMDSLLAYEQYF.

This clone was recorded only once. The J gene is TRBJ2-5, the V gene TRBV18; 9 bases fit TRBD2. V trimming: 3 bases; J trimming: 4 bases; junction bases outside the gene matches: 9. Germline lookup yields CDR1 KGHSH and CDR2 LQKENI. The CDR3 has 16 residues. The CDR3: CASSPAGGPSAETQYF. CDR3 DNA sequence: TGTGCCAGCTCACCCGCGGGAGGGCCATCCGCAGAGACCCAGTACTTC.

This rearrangement joins TRBV18 to TRBJ2-1, with 10 bases matching TRBD1. CDR3 length: 13 residues. Germline CDR1 KGHSH, CDR2 LQKENI. The junction had 1 base not matched to a gene; V was cut back by 6 bases and J by 5 bases. CDR3 in DNA: TGTGCCAGCTCTGGGACAGGGGACAATGAGCAGTTCTTC. This codes for CASSGTGDNEQFF.

Only one count was recorded for this clone. The V and J genes are TRBV9 and TRBJ2-3; possible D gene TRBD1, 6 bases. The CDR3 extends over 14 amino acids. The germline V and J ends were trimmed by 6 bases and 0 bases, with 11 bases remaining between them. Per the germline V gene, CDR1 is SGDLS and CDR2 is YYNGEE. CDR3 coding DNA: TGTGCCAGCACCCAGGGACACAGCACAGATACGCAGTATTTT. Amino acids: CASTQGHSTDTQYF.

The chain links TRBV5-4 to TRBJ2-1, with 7 positions matching TRBD2. J gave up 1 base and V 3 bases, and 4 bases lay outside the gene matches. This CDR3 is 15 amino acids long. From germline, CDR1 is SGHNT and CDR2 YYREEE (reference sequence). CDR3 sequence: CASSSPSGSYNEQFF. In DNA form, the CDR3 reads TGTGCCAGCAGCTCCCCTAGCGGATCCTACAATGAGCAGTTCTTC.

This clone was found a few times. The chain carries TRBV4-1 and TRBJ2-7; 8 nucleotides align to TRBD2. CDR3 length equals 16 residues. The ends lost 0 bases at V and 0 bases at J; junction bases unmatched: 4. Germline V gene lookup returns CDR1 MGHRA and CDR2 YSYEKL. CDR3 protein: CASSQDPSGSSYEQYF. In DNA form, the CDR3 reads TGCGCCAGCAGCCAAGACCCCAGCGGGAGCTCCTACGAGCAGTACTTC.

The chain couples TRBV28 to TRBJ1-5, with a weak D call TRBD1 (6 bases). V shed 5 bases and J shed 0 bases, with 11 bases lying between them. The CDR3 has 15 residues. Germline assignment: CDR1 MDHEN and CDR2 SYDVKM. The CDR3 reads CASSADSYSNQPQHF. The DNA for the CDR3 is TGTGCCAGCAGTGCGGACAGCTATAGCAATCAGCCCCAGCATTTT.

This chain joins TRBV6-1 and TRBJ2-3; possibly TRBD2 for D (5 bases). Per germline, CDR1 MNHNS and CDR2 SASEGT. This CDR3 has 14 residues. Trimming removed 2 bases at V and 4 bases at J, with 10 bases between. As DNA, the CDR3 is TGTGCCAGCAGTGAACGGGGAGAAGCAGATACGCAGTATTTT. It specifies CASSERGEADTQYF.

The rearrangement links TRBV10-3 to TRBJ1-2; D perhaps matches TRBD1 (6 bases). V was cut by 4 bases and J by 3 bases, with 15 bases left in between. This CDR3 contains 15 residues. Germline V gene sequence: CDR1 ENHRY, CDR2 SYGVKD. CDR3 DNA sequence: TGTGCCATCAGTGTGTTTGCAGGGGAAGACTATGGCTACACCTTC. Translation gives CAISVFAGEDYGYTF.

The rearrangement uses TRBV6-6 and TRBJ2-7, with TRBD1 matching 9 bases. J lost 3 bases, V lost 6 bases, and 9 bases had no gene match. Germline loops: CDR1 MNHNY, CDR2 SVGAGI (reference sequence). This CDR3 spans 15 amino acids. The CDR3 region has the DNA TGTGCCAGCAGCAATCAGGGACAGGGTATCTACGAGCAGTACTTC. It is translated as CASSNQGQGIYEQYF.

This rearrangement joins TRBV6-1 to TRBJ2-7, with TRBD1 matching 9 bases. With 4 bases clipped from V and 3 bases from J, the junction kept 10 bases outside the gene matches. This CDR3 comprises 16 residues. The germline CDR1 and CDR2 sequences are MNHNS and SASEGT. CDR3 in DNA: TGTGCCAGCAGTGGGGGATGGGGACAGGGCGTCTACGAGCAGTACTTC. Translated, it gives CASSGGWGQGVYEQYF.

V gene TRBV29-1 combines with J gene TRBJ2-3, with 7 nucleotides matching TRBD1. Per the germline V gene, CDR1 is SQVTM and CDR2 is ANQGSEA. This CDR3 comprises 16 residues. CDR3 in amino acids: CSYSPGTVDSTDTQYF. CDR3 nucleotides: TGCAGTTATAGCCCCGGGACAGTAGATAGCACAGATACGCAGTATTTT.